This T cell receptor beta chain is from a study of radiotherapy plus CTLA-4 blockade in lung cancer (dated by TCRdb to the late 2010s). Context from the whole study: Among the enrolled patients, about 19% had an objective response, and about 29% reached disease control. The study at large found these results: TCR clones derived from tumors expanded in peripheral blood after treatment with radiotherapy and ipilimumab. The strongest predictors of response were reported to be early dynamic shifts in blood T cell clones along with a rise in serum interferon-beta following radiation.

Spanning cysteine to phenylalanine, the CDR3 consists of 14 amino acids. CDR3 DNA only is kept here, 42 bases in frame from base 1. Taken from the germline V gene, the CDR1 and CDR2 loops are SGHNT and YENEEA. A remark on this clone: There is no known antigen for this receptor. No per-base quality is available; no much larger clone lies one base away.

The study tested focal radiation therapy combined with CTLA-4 blockade (ipilimumab) in patients with chemo-refractory metastatic non-small-cell lung cancer. Libraries were made using the immunoSEQ multiplex PCR assay. TCRdb holds this immuneACCESS table with in-frame rearrangements only. Some clones are missing; in checked studies, unresolved V genes explain under half, and the rest has no known cause. This sample is represented by approximately 98,000 clones; approximately 78% of them were singletons. Around 3.6% of the sample rests with the top ten. The sequences come from peripheral blood, collected from a patient treated with radiotherapy plus ipilimumab. This receptor was identified in a human donor with non-small cell lung cancer who had a partial response to radiotherapy plus ipilimumab. The chain is made from TRBV11-3 and TRBJ2-5; the best D guess is TRBD1, with 5 bases matching. The J call is doubtful: the DNA matches TRBJ2-7 better. The CDR3 sequence is CASSQSRDRSEQYF. Read as DNA, the sequence is TGTGCCAGCAGCCAAAGCCGAGACAGAAGCGAGCAGTACTTC.